Each of the 21 T cell receptor beta chains below was sequenced from the same sample in a study of blood T cell repertoires in COVID-19. Method: immunoSEQ multiplex PCR; TCRdb's copy keeps in-frame clones and lacks some. The sample lists 250,000 or so clones; nearly 90% were seen once. The material sequenced was peripheral blood. These TCRs come from a woman aged 55-70 years with COVID-19, enrolled during active disease.

This rearrangement joins TRBV5-6 to TRBJ2-7; 7 bases match TRBD1. CDR3 length: 15 residues. With V trimmed by 1 base and J by 0 bases, 4 bases remained unmatched. Germline V gives CDR1 SGHDT, CDR2 YYEEEE. DNA of the CDR3: TGTGCCAGCAGCTTGATGGGACAGACCTCCTACGAGCAGTACTTC. Translation gives CASSLMGQTSYEQYF.

This clone was seen only a few times. The V gene is TRBV7-3, the J gene TRBJ1-3; D is possibly TRBD1 (6 bases). Looked up from germline, CDR1 is SGHTA and CDR2 is FQGTGA. Trimming took 2 bases from V and 4 from J, leaving 12 bases between them. This CDR3 is built from 15 residues. The CDR3 protein is CASSLGTGKGNTIYF. CDR3 in DNA: TGTGCCAGCAGCTTAGGCACAGGGAAAGGAAACACCATATATTTT.

This clone appeared a single time. J is TRBJ2-2 and V is TRBV10-3; 7 bases align to TRBD1. The germline V gene has CDR1 ENHRY and CDR2 SYGVKD. V lost 6 bases, J lost 5 bases, and 6 bases stayed unmatched. The CDR3 extends over 14 amino acids. The CDR3 sequence: CAIRGQAVTGELFF. As DNA, the CDR3 is TGTGCCATCAGAGGACAGGCGGTTACCGGGGAGCTGTTTTTT.

CDR3 sequence: CASSRDRGLSQPQHF. The CDR3 nucleotides read TGTGCCAGCAGCCGTGACAGGGGGCTAAGTCAGCCCCAGCATTTT. This chain uses TRBV5-6 with TRBJ1-5; TRBD1 agrees at 10 bases. The CDR3 is 15 amino acids. From germline, CDR1 is SGHDT and CDR2 YYEEEE. After removal of 4 bases from V and 6 bases from J, the junction contained 7 bases not matched to a gene.

V gene TRBV5-6 combines with J gene TRBJ1-2, with 7 bases matching TRBD1. The CDR3 contains 16 residues. V lost 2 bases to trimming and J lost 4 bases; unmatched junction nucleotides: 11. Germline loops: CDR1 SGHDT, CDR2 YYEEEE. The CDR3 reads CASSLLGQAFGYGYTF. CDR3 nucleotides: TGTGCCAGCAGCTTACTCGGACAGGCCTTTGGCTATGGCTACACCTTC.

V and J are TRBV2 and TRBJ1-3; D perhaps matches TRBD1 (6 bases). CDR3 size: 14 residues. Trimming left V 3 bases short and J 4 bases short, with 10 bases between. The germline V gene encodes CDR1 SNHLY and CDR2 FYNNEI. This CDR3 reads CASSEGALGNTIYF. The CDR3 DNA reads TGTGCCAGCAGTGAGGGGGCGCTAGGAAACACCATATATTTT.

The chain joins TRBV7-2 to TRBJ1-2; possibly TRBD1 for D (6 bases). Germline CDR1 SGHTA, CDR2 FQGNSA. V was cut by 5 bases and J by 7 bases, with 11 bases left in between. This CDR3 is built from 12 residues. CDR3 loop: CASSAQGFGYTF. For the CDR3, the DNA is TGTGCCAGCAGCGCACAGGGATTTGGCTACACCTTC.

V gene TRBV5-5 combines with J gene TRBJ2-3; 13 nucleotides line up with TRBD2. Germline V gene sequence: CDR1 SGHKS, CDR2 YYEKEE (reference sequence). This CDR3 is 16 amino acids long. Trimming cost V 4 bases and J 6 bases; bases outside gene matches: 8. This chain's CDR3 is CASSGSGTSGEDTQYF. CDR3 bases: TGTGCCAGCAGCGGAAGCGGGACTAGCGGGGAGGATACGCAGTATTTT.

V is TRBV15 and J is TRBJ1-4; unclear D gene. Trimming removed 1 base at V and 4 bases at J, with 4 bases between. This CDR3 region has 13 residues. The germline V gene encodes CDR1 LNHNV and CDR2 YYDKDF (reference sequence). The CDR3 loop reads CATSRALNEKLFF. For the CDR3, the DNA is TGTGCCACCAGCAGAGCACTTAATGAAAAACTGTTTTTT.

The V call is TRBV4-3, the J call TRBJ2-3; 9 bases are shared with TRBD1. V lost 0 bases, J lost 5 bases, and 6 bases stayed unmatched. This CDR3 has 16 amino acids. Germline loops: CDR1 LGHNA, CDR2 YSLEER. The CDR3 sequence: CASSQDRQGVGDTQYF. CDR3 sequence (DNA): TGCGCCAGCAGCCAAGATCGACAGGGGGTTGGAGATACGCAGTATTTT.

This clone was seen a few times. The CDR3 loop reads CASRGQGASEAFF. In DNA, the CDR3 is TGTGCCAGCCGGGGGCAGGGGGCTTCGGAAGCTTTCTTT. V is TRBV27 and J is TRBJ1-1, with 8 bases lining up with TRBD1. Germline loops: CDR1 MNHEY, CDR2 SMNVEV (reference sequence). This CDR3 region has 13 residues. Trimming cost V 8 bases and J 8 bases; bases outside gene matches: 10.

V and J are TRBV6-2 or TRBV6-3 and TRBJ1-3; D is unresolved. The germline V gene has CDR1 MNHEY and CDR2 SVGEGT. V was clipped by 4 bases and J by 0 bases, with 7 bases between them. This CDR3 region has 14 residues. This chain's CDR3 is CASSWERSGNTIYF. CDR3 DNA: TGTGCCAGCAGTTGGGAGCGCTCTGGAAACACCATATATTTT.

The rearrangement joins TRBV3-1 (or the pseudogene TRBV3-2) to TRBJ1-1; D call uncertain. CDR1 is LGHDT and CDR2 is YNNKEL in the germline V gene (reference sequence). CDR3 length: 15 amino acids. V gave up 1 base and J gave up 4 bases, with 13 bases separating them. CDR3 residues: CASSQGWQRGTEAFF. The CDR3 DNA reads TGTGCCAGCAGCCAAGGGTGGCAACGAGGCACTGAAGCTTTCTTT.

The chain has TRBV19 and TRBJ2-7; D remains ambiguous. CDR3 length: 14 amino acids. From germline, CDR1 is LNHDA and CDR2 SQIVND (reference sequence). Trimming pared 3 bases from V and 1 base from J, leaving 10 bases between. CDR3 loop: CASSIRSGSYEQYF. CDR3 coding DNA: TGTGCCAGTAGTATCCGGTCGGGTTCCTACGAGCAGTACTTC. The full variable domain, in which reference TRBV19 and TRBJ2-7 provide the parts outside the CDR3, is DGGITQSPKYLFRKEGQNVTLSCEQNLNHDAMYWYRQDPGQGLRLIYYSQIVNDFQKGDIAEGYSVSREKKESFPLTVTSAQKNPTAFYLCASSIRSGSYEQYFGPGTRLTVT.

The V gene is TRBV19, the J gene TRBJ1-1, with D uncertain. The germline V gene encodes CDR1 LNHDA and CDR2 SQIVND (reference sequence). V dropped 10 bases and J dropped 2 bases, with 14 bases sitting between them. This CDR3 contains 13 residues. CDR3 sequence reads: CATQDTTNTEAFF. Here the CDR3 DNA reads TGTGCCACCCAAGATACTACAAACACTGAAGCTTTCTTT. The full variable domain, completed using reference TRBV19 and TRBJ1-1, is DGGITQSPKYLFRKEGQNVTLSCEQNLNHDAMYWYRQDPGQGLRLIYYSQIVNDFQKGDIAEGYSVSREKKESFPLTVTSAQKNPTAFYLCATQDTTNTEAFFGQGTRLTVV.

V usage is TRBV5-1 and J usage is TRBJ2-7; TRBD1 matches at 9 bases. The CDR3 covers 15 residues. Trimming cost V 4 bases and J 2 bases; bases outside gene matches: 7. Germline V gene lookup returns CDR1 SGHRS and CDR2 YFSETQ. CDR3 in amino acids: CASSPMDRGTYEQYF. In DNA form, the CDR3 reads TGCGCCAGCAGCCCGATGGACAGGGGAACCTACGAGCAGTACTTC. The entire variable domain, with the rest obtained from reference TRBV5-1 and TRBJ2-7, is as follows: KAGVTQTPRYLIKTRGQQVTLSCSPISGHRSVSWYQQTPGQGLQFLFEYFSETQRNKGNFPGRFSGRQFSNSRSEMNVSTLELGDSALYLCASSPMDRGTYEQYFGPGTRLTVT.

In this sample, this clone turned up a few times. V and J are TRBV3-1 (or the pseudogene TRBV3-2) and TRBJ1-3; D gene unclear. The CDR3 length is 13 residues. The V gene's germline CDR1 is LGHDT and CDR2 YNNKEL (reference sequence). V gave up 1 base and J gave up 3 bases, with 4 bases separating them. This CDR3 is CASSQGHGNTIYF. The CDR3 DNA is TGTGCCAGCAGCCAAGGGCATGGAAACACCATATATTTT.

This clone was observed a few times. The chain employs TRBV6-2 or TRBV6-3 and TRBJ1-1, with a tentative D call TRBD1 (5 bases). The germline CDR1 and CDR2 sequences are MNHEY and SVGEGT. CDR3 length: 19 amino acids. Trimming took off 0 bases at V and 0 bases at J, with 20 bases between the two ends. Written as DNA, the CDR3 is TGTGCCAGCAGTTACTCGATTTTCGGGGCGGGGCAAATGAACACTGAAGCTTTCTTT. Translated: CASSYSIFGAGQMNTEAFF.

V gene TRBV6-1 combines with J gene TRBJ2-7; D is perhaps TRBD2 (6 bases). Germline assignment: CDR1 MNHNS and CDR2 SASEGT. V lost 2 bases, J lost 0 bases, and 17 bases lay in between. The CDR3 is 17 amino acids. Here the CDR3 reads CASSEIGGPLFSYEQYF. The CDR3 DNA is TGTGCCAGCAGTGAAATTGGAGGGCCCTTATTCTCCTACGAGCAGTACTTC.

The chain couples TRBV2 to TRBJ2-3; the match to TRBD2 covers 9 bases. The CDR3 contains 16 residues. J gave up 2 bases and V 4 bases, and 7 bases lay outside the gene matches. CDR1 is SNHLY and CDR2 is FYNNEI in the germline V gene. The CDR3 protein is CASSVMRGGITDTQYF. CDR3 DNA: TGTGCCAGCAGTGTAATGCGGGGGGGCATCACAGATACGCAGTATTTT.

The J gene is TRBJ2-6, the V gene TRBV5-1; D unresolved. V lost 4 bases and J lost 4, with 12 bases in between. Germline CDR1 reads SGHRS; CDR2 reads YFSETQ. The CDR3 has 15 amino acids. CDR3 DNA sequence: TGCGCCAGCAGCCCCGACATTCCCGGGGCCAACGTCCTGACTTTC. This sequence encodes CASSPDIPGANVLTF.